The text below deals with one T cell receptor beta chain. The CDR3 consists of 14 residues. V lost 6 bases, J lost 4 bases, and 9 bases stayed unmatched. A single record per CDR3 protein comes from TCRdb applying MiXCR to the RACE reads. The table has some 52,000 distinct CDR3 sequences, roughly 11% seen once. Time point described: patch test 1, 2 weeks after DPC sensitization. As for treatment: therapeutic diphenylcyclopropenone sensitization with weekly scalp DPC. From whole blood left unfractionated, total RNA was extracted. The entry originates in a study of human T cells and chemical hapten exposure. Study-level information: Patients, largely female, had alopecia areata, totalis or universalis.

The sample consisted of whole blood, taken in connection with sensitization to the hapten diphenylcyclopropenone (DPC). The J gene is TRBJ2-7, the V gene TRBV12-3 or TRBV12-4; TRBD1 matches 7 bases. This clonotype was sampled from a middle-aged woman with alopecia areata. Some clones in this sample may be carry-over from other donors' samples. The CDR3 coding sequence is TGTGCCAGCAGCAAAGGGGGCGGACTGTACGAGCAGTACTTC. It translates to CASSKGGGLYEQYF.